One sample yielded the 16 T cell receptor beta chains listed below, sequenced in a study of cytomegalovirus exposure and HLA in healthy donors. The study ran its PCR with 60 Vbeta and 13 Jbeta primers. Clones were read by immunoSEQ multiplex PCR, and TCRdb kept only the in-frame ones, dropping some. Of 90,000 to 150,000 clones listed, more than 60% are singletons. Sequenced input: PBMCs. The receptor set was obtained from a man in his forties in good health and CMV-seropositive.

V usage is TRBV18 and J usage is TRBJ1-6, with 9 bases fitting TRBD1. The CDR3 runs 16 residues. Germline trimming cut 5 bases from V and 3 bases from J; bases unmatched to any gene: 5. Germline values: CDR1 KGHSH, CDR2 LQKENI. CDR3 nucleotides: TGTGCCAGCTCAAGGGGACAGGGCGGCTATAATTCACCCCTCCACTTT. It is translated as CASSRGQGGYNSPLHF.

This rearrangement joins TRBV28 to TRBJ1-2; 10 positions agree with TRBD1. The junction had 3 bases not matched to a gene; V was cut back by 4 bases and J by 4 bases. There are 14 residues in the CDR3. CDR1 is MDHEN and CDR2 is SYDVKM in the germline V gene. The CDR3 sequence is CASSSGQGIYGYTF. CDR3 DNA: TGTGCCAGCAGTTCGGGACAGGGGATCTATGGCTACACCTTC.

This clone has just a few counts. This chain joins TRBV11-2 and TRBJ1-2; D perhaps matches TRBD1 (6 bases). With 3 bases removed from V and 8 bases from J, the gap between germline ends came to 13 bases. CDR3 length equals 13 residues. Germline V gives CDR1 SGHAT, CDR2 FQNNGV. CDR3 in DNA: TGTGCCAGCAGCTTCTCTAGGCAGGGGGGCTACACCTTC. Translation: CASSFSRQGGYTF.

V usage is TRBV5-4 and J usage is TRBJ1-4; D call uncertain. This CDR3 contains 15 residues. The ends were cut back, 1 base at V and 7 bases at J, with 14 bases in the middle. The germline CDR1 and CDR2 sequences are SGHNT and YYREEE (reference sequence). The CDR3 coding sequence is TGTGCCAGCAGCTTGTCTCCGGTGAGTCGTGAAAAACTGTTTTTT. Protein product: CASSLSPVSREKLFF.

This clone was observed a few times. This chain joins TRBV7-9 and TRBJ2-7; possible D gene TRBD2, 6 bases. The V end was cut by 1 base, the J end by 3 bases, with 10 bases between. The germline CDR1 and CDR2 sequences are SEHNR and FQNEAQ (reference sequence). The CDR3 is made up of 14 amino acids. CDR3 loop: CASSLEWEVYEQYF. The CDR3 bases are TGTGCCAGCAGCTTAGAGTGGGAGGTCTACGAGCAGTACTTC.

V and J are TRBV7-9 and TRBJ2-7, with TRBD2 as a possible D gene (6 bases). Trimming pared 6 bases from V and 10 bases from J, leaving 16 bases between. CDR3 length: 12 amino acids. Germline CDR1 and CDR2: SEHNR and FQNEAQ (reference sequence). The CDR3 DNA is TGTGCCAGCAGTCCCGATCGCGGGGAACAGTACTTC. It specifies CASSPDRGEQYF.

The genes are TRBV20-1 and TRBJ2-3; possible D gene TRBD2, 5 bases. This CDR3 spans 10 amino acids. With 6 bases removed from V and 4 bases from J, the gap between germline ends came to 5 bases. Germline CDR1 and CDR2: DFQATT and SNEGSKA (reference sequence). The CDR3 coding sequence is TGCAGTGCGCGGGCAGATACGCAGTATTTT. Protein sequence: CSARADTQYF.

This clone was detected only once. V is TRBV27 and J is TRBJ2-1; possible D gene TRBD2, 6 bases. The germline V and J ends were trimmed by 3 bases and 5 bases, with 20 bases remaining between them. This CDR3 contains 17 residues. The germline CDR1 and CDR2 sequences are MNHEY and SMNVEV (reference sequence). CDR3 loop: CASSLGGGPLGNNEQFF. CDR3 sequence (DNA): TGTGCCAGCAGTTTGGGAGGAGGGCCATTAGGCAACAATGAGCAGTTCTTC.

This clone has a single count. CDR3 nucleotide sequence: TGCGCCAGCAGGCCTGTGAGGGTTGGCACTGAAGCTTTCTTT. Its protein product is CASRPVRVGTEAFF. This sequence joins TRBV5-1 and TRBJ1-1; unclear D gene. Germline-derived CDR1 and CDR2 are SGHRS and YFSETQ. Trimming took off 5 bases at V and 4 bases at J, with 15 bases between the two ends. The CDR3 sequence is 14 residues long.

The rearrangement links TRBV29-1 to TRBJ1-2, with 8 bases fitting TRBD1. The CDR3 runs 14 residues. Trimming took 4 bases from V and 1 from J; bases not matched to a gene: 5. Germline loops: CDR1 SQVTM, CDR2 ANQGSEA. CDR3 sequence: CSVAGGEVNYGYTF. The CDR3 nucleotides are TGCAGCGTTGCAGGGGGCGAAGTTAACTATGGCTACACCTTC.

V usage is TRBV11-2 and J usage is TRBJ2-7, with a weak D call TRBD2 (6 bases). The CDR3 sequence is 15 residues long. V gave up 5 bases and J gave up 3 bases, with 17 bases separating them. CDR1 and CDR2 from the germline V gene are SGHAT and FQNNGV. CDR3 loop: CASSTPRGKGYEQYF. The CDR3 DNA sequence: TGTGCCAGCAGCACTCCCCGGGGGAAAGGCTACGAGCAGTACTTC.

The chain joins TRBV6-8 to TRBJ1-5, with D possibly matching TRBD1 (5 bases). CDR3 size: 16 residues. Germline loops: CDR1 MNHGY, CDR2 SAAAGT. Trimming took 5 bases from V and 5 from J, leaving 19 bases between them. CDR3 sequence: CASSLSDQGEYQPQHF. The CDR3 DNA sequence: TGTGCCAGCAGTCTCTCGGACCAGGGTGAATATCAGCCCCAGCATTTT.

The chain links TRBV2 to TRBJ1-5; tentatively, D is TRBD1 (5 bases). Germline V gives CDR1 SNHLY, CDR2 FYNNEI. Deletions cut 7 bases from V and 6 bases from J, with 16 bases between. This CDR3 is built from 14 residues. The CDR3 is CASTTQGSTQPQHF. The CDR3 DNA reads TGTGCCAGCACCACCCAGGGTTCCACTCAGCCCCAGCATTTT.

The chain recombines TRBV7-9 with TRBJ2-1; 10 bases align to TRBD2. J was trimmed by 6 bases and V by 1 base; bases with no gene match: 9. There are 17 residues in the CDR3. Germline CDR1 reads SEHNR; CDR2 reads FQNEAQ (reference sequence). CDR3 protein: CASSLDTGTSVTNEQFF. CDR3 in DNA: TGTGCCAGCAGCTTAGATACCGGGACTAGCGTAACCAATGAGCAGTTCTTC.

In nucleotides, the CDR3 is TGTGCCAGCAGCTGGGGGGACAGGGGGCTTAAATTGAACACTGAAGCTTTCTTT. It is translated as CASSWGDRGLKLNTEAFF. This chain connects TRBV7-9 to TRBJ1-1, with TRBD1 matching over 12 bases. With 4 bases clipped from V and 0 bases from J, the junction kept 9 bases outside the gene matches. This CDR3 is 18 amino acids long. Per germline, CDR1 SEHNR and CDR2 FQNEAQ (reference sequence).

The table lists this clone with a count of one. V and J are TRBV4-3 and TRBJ2-3, with TRBD2 identical over 7 bases. Germline V gene lookup returns CDR1 LGHNA and CDR2 YSLEER. This CDR3 spans 16 amino acids. The J segment lost 1 base and the V segment lost 0 bases, leaving 4 bases of the junction unmatched. CDR3 sequence reads: CASSQDPAGGTDTQYF. In DNA, the CDR3 is TGCGCCAGCAGCCAAGATCCCGCGGGAGGCACAGATACGCAGTATTTT.